This TCR beta chain was documented in a study of blood T cell repertoires in COVID-19. In the study overall: Nucleic acid was either cDNA or gDNA, and it came from T cells, B-cell-depleted T cells, or PBMCs.

The V end was cut by 2 bases, the J end by 6 bases, with 19 bases between. Germline V lookup: CDR1 MNHEY, CDR2 SVGEGT. The CDR3 sequence is 17 residues long. Only in-frame clones appear in the TCRdb table, and some are missing; sequencing was by immunoSEQ multiplex PCR. The sample contains around 100,000 clones, more than 70% of which appear only once. The receptor's source is a woman aged 60 to 75 with COVID-19, enrolled during active disease. The sequencing sample was made of peripheral blood. The chain uses TRBV6-2 or TRBV6-3 and TRBJ1-4, with D possibly matching TRBD1 (6 bases). This CDR3 reads CASSYPRPTGTDEKLFF. The DNA for the CDR3 is TGTGCCAGCAGTTACCCCCGCCCGACAGGCACTGATGAAAAACTGTTTTTT.